This T cell receptor (beta chain) appears in the sequencing data of a study of blood T cell repertoires in COVID-19 (dated by TCRdb to 2018 to 2021). A note on the overall study: Samples from collaborators originated in the United States, Italy and Spain and spanned both the acute and convalescent phases of COVID-19. The dataset comprised deeply sampled blood TCRbeta repertoires from subjects exposed to, actively infected with, or recovered from COVID-19. The samples were drawn from the first 160 participants of the ongoing ImmuneRACE study and from over 950 subjects provided by 6 global collaborators. HLA class I and class II types, where available, came from metadata supplied by the sample provider rather than from assay-based typing. A freely available public database, intended as a resource for researchers studying the immune response to SARS-CoV-2, is where the repertoires were released. The sample metadata nearly always contained a de-identified subject ID, COVID-19 status, age in years and sex. The material from the prospective study consisted of cDNA or gDNA derived from T cells, B-cell-depleted T cells, or PBMCs.

The CDR3 covers 13 residues, taking in both the cysteine and the phenylalanine. Kept here is only the CDR3 DNA, which spans 39 bases and is read in frame from base 1. CDR1 and CDR2 were assigned from the germline V gene (reference sequence) as SGHNT and YYREEE. Trimming at the junction amounts to 7 bases on V and 6 bases on J, and the germline ends lie 15 bases apart. TCRbeta CDR3 regions were amplified from genomic DNA by means of the immunoSEQ Assay, a bias-controlled multiplex PCR. The original pipeline was this. Within the assay, amplification of reference gene primers was used to estimate how many nucleated cells each sample contained. Sequence reads were collapsed and filtered to measure the absolute abundance of every unique TCRbeta CDR3 rearrangement. For each sample, productive Simpson clonality was calculated by taking the square root of Simpson's diversity index across productive rearrangements. In TCRdb, the immuneACCESS table is reduced to in-frame sequences with V and J assigned. These tables do not hold every clone; where another copy was compared, an unresolved V gene accounts for under half, and the others remain unexplained. V and J calls and clone size are copied from that table; D and trimming were computed from the DNA. This sample holds fewer than 250,000 clones; more than 75% were observed only once. The top ten clonotypes cover 7.8% of the sample.

At one collaborating source in Seattle, patients were enrolled during active infection and were followed longitudinally through the course of disease. The collaborating institutions used their own protocols to collect whole blood in K2EDTA tubes. For TCRbeta analysis, collaborators shipped samples in one of three forms: frozen whole blood, isolated PBMCs, or DNA extracted from either of those sample types. In regard to this clone: Its specific antigen is unknown. Nothing much larger sits one base from this clone, and base qualities are not available.

On the study overall, not on this receptor specifically: How much clinical and demographic metadata was included differed by source and by participant, and the metadata was provided uncurated.

The TCR originated in a woman aged 60-75 years with COVID-19, enrolled during active disease. The rearranged segments are TRBV5-4 and TRBJ2-3; a weak D assignment points to TRBD1 (5 bases agree). The sequenced material came from peripheral blood. The CDR3 protein sequence reads: CASGQGGTDTQYF. The nucleotides read TGTGCCAGCGGGCAGGGTGGTACGGATACGCAGTATTTT.